This T cell receptor (beta chain) emerged from a study of OX40 agonist ivuxolimab in advanced cancers. Looked up from germline, CDR1 is SGHVS and CDR2 is FQNEAQ. There are 13 residues in the CDR3. The V gene lost 6 bases and the J gene lost 4 bases, with 10 bases spanning the gap. Data came from immunoSEQ multiplex PCR; TCRdb stores just in-frame clones and leaves some out. The table includes roughly 29,000 clones, 90% detected once. The chain combines TRBV7-8 with TRBJ1-5; D gene unclear. The source material was CD4+ or CD8+ T cells sorted from blood, sampled in a trial of the OX40 agonist ivuxolimab. The receptor was isolated from an adult with an advanced solid tumor such as melanoma, head and neck, liver or kidney cancer. In nucleotides, the CDR3 is TGTGCCAGCAGGAGAAGAGAGAATCAGCCCCAGCATTTT. Translated, it gives CASRRRENQPQHF.